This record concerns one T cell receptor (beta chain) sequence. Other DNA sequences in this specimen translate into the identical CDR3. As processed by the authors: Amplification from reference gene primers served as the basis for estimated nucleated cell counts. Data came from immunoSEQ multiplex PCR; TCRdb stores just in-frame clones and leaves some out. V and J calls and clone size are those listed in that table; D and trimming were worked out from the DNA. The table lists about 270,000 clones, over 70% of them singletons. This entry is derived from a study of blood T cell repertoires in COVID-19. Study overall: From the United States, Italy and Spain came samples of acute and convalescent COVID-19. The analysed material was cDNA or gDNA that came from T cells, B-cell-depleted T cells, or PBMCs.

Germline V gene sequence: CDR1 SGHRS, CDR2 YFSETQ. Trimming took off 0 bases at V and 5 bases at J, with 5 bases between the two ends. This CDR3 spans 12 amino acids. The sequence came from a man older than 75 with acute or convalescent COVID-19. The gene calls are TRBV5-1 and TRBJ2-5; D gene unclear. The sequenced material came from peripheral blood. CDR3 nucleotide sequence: TGCGCCAGCAGCTTGGACGGTGAGACCCAGTACTTC. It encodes CASSLDGETQYF.